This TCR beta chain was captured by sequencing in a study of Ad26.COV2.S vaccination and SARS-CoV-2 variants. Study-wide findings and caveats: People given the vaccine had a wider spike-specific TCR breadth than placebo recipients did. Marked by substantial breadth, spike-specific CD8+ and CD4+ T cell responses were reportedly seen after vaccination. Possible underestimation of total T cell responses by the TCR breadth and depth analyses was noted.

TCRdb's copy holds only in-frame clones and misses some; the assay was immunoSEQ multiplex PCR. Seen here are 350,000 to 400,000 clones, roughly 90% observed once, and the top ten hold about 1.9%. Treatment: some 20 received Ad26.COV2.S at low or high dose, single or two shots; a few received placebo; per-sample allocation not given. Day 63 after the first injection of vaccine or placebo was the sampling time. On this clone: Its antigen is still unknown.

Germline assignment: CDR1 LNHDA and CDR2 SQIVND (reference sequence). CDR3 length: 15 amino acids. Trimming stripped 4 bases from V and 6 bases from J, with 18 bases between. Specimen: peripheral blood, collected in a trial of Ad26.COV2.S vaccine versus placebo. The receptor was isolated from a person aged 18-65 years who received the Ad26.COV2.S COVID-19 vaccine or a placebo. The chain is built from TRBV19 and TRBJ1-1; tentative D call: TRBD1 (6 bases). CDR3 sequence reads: CASSTLRQVPPEAFF. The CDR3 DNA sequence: TGTGCCAGTAGTACCCTGAGACAGGTACCCCCTGAAGCTTTCTTT.